This T cell receptor beta chain was observed in a study of cytomegalovirus exposure and HLA in healthy donors. Study overall: Of the donors genotyped, about 410 in all, about 82% fell in the Caucasian-associated ancestry cluster.

Study conclusions and caveats: Being productive about 87% or about 30% of the time was typical of most TCR beta V segments in an earlier analysis. A missense DCLRE1C variant was associated with V- and J-gene trimming of TCR beta chains in a later analysis, and an independent cohort replicated the association.

About this clone itself: Its antigen is unidentified.

V gave up 0 bases and J gave up 1 base, with 10 bases separating them. The CDR3 has 15 amino acids. The germline V gene encodes CDR1 SGDLS and CDR2 YYNGEE. Primers: 60 Vbeta forward and 13 Jbeta reverse. Measured with immunoSEQ multiplex PCR; TCRdb has only the in-frame clones, and not every one. The sample yields approximately 52,000 clones, 65% to 80% seen once. This sequence originates from a man in his forties in good health and CMV-seropositive. This chain uses TRBV9 with TRBJ1-1; D is possibly TRBD1 (5 bases). Sample: PBMCs. DNA of the CDR3: TGTGCCAGCAGCGTAGGTGGCAGGGAGAACACTGAAGCTTTCTTT. It yields the protein CASSVGGRENTEAFF.